These T cell receptor beta chains were read from a single sample in a study of regulatory T cells in long-lasting Graves disease. TCRdb processed the multiplex PCR reads anew with MiXCR; each CDR3 protein has one entry. The sample holds 450,000 or so distinct CDR3 sequences, less than 25% seen once. Sequences were derived from peripheral blood mononuclear cells (PBMCs), sampled when the disease was refractory, from a patient treated with antithyroid drugs. The receptors shown here come from a female donor with Graves disease. CDR3s include the opening cysteine and the closing phenylalanine or tryptophan. The D gene is left open where the match is weak. Clone sizes are given selectively: once, few, many, or a class where the clone is expanded.

few	TRBV12-3/TRBV12-4	TRBD2	TRBJ2-6	CASSLGLAGAGANVLTF	TGCGCCAGCAGCCTGGGACTAGCGGGAGCCGGGGCCAACGTCCTGACTTTC
many	TRBV19	NA	TRBJ2-5	CASSIQETQYF	TGTGCCAGCAGCATCCAAGAGACCCAGTACTTC
few	TRBV15	TRBD2	TRBJ2-5	CATSRGTSGAQETQYF	TGTGCCACCAGCAGAGGGACTAGCGGGGCCCAAGAGACCCAGTACTTC
few	TRBV2	TRBD1	TRBJ2-5	CASRAGTGGASTLTQYF	TGTGCCAGCAGGGCCGGGACAGGGGGCGCTTCGACCCTCACCCAGTACTTC
many	TRBV6-1	NA	TRBJ1-1	CASSPQGKYALEAFF	TGTGCCAGCAGCCCCCAGGGCAAATATGCGCTTGAAGCTTTCTTT
NA	TRBV6-1	NA	TRBJ1-1	CASRRWRGRDTEAFF	TGTGCCAGCAGACGCTGGCGGGGGCGCGACACTGAAGCTTTCTTT
few	TRBV20-1	NA	TRBJ1-1	CSALLITGQPNTEALF	TGCAGTGCTCTCTTAATCACAGGGCAACCAAACACTGAAGCTCTCTTT
many	TRBV28	TRBD1	TRBJ2-2	CASTQGTGGPTGELFF	TGTGCCAGCACCCAGGGAACAGGGGGTCCCACCGGGGAGCTGTTTTTT
many	TRBV6-5	NA	TRBJ2-5	CASSYDMRETQYF	TGTGCCAGCAGTTACGACATGAGGGAGACCCAGTACTTC
NA	TRBV5-1	NA	TRBJ1-1	CASSWGGAGATEAFF	TGCGCCAGCAGCTGGGGGGGGGCTGGGGCCACTGAAGCTTTCTTT
few	TRBV30	TRBD2	TRBJ2-2	CAWSFGTSRDTGELFF	TGTGCCTGGAGTTTCGGGACTAGTAGAGACACCGGGGAGCTGTTTTTT
few	TRBV7-2	NA	TRBJ1-2	CASSFPRVDYGYTF	TGTGCCAGTAGTTTCCCTCGGGTAGACTATGGCTACACCTTC
many	TRBV6-1	NA	TRBJ2-7	CASSPPGADHEQYF	TGTGCCAGCAGCCCTCCGGGGGCCGATCACGAGCAGTACTTC
NA	TRBV5-5	NA	TRBJ2-5	CASSHEWTRQETQYF	TGTGCCAGCAGCCACGAGTGGACCAGACAAGAGACCCAGTACTTC
few	TRBV15	NA	TRBJ2-1	CATSRDLSSYNEQFF	TGTGCCACCAGCAGAGATTTGTCCTCCTACAATGAGCAGTTCTTC
few	TRBV29-1	NA	TRBJ2-7	CSVEWRGRHEQYF	TGCAGCGTTGAATGGCGGGGAAGACACGAGCAGTACTTC